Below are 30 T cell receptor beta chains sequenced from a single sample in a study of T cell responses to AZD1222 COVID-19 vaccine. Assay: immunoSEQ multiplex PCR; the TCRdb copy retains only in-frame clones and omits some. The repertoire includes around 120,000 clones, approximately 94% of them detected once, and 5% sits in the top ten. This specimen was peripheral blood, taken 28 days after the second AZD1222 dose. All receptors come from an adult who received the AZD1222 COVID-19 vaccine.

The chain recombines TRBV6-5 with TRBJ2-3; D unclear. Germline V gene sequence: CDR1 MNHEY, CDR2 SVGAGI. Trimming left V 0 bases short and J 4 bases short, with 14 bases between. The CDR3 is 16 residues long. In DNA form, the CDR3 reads TGTGCCAGCAGTTACTCGTTTTCTCCAAGGGCAGATACGCAGTATTTT. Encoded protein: CASSYSFSPRADTQYF.

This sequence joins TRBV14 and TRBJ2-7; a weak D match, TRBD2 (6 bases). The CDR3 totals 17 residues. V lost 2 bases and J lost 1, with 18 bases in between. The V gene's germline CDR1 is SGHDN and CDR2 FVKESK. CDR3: CASSQYPRGSGSYEQYF. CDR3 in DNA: TGTGCCAGCAGCCAATATCCCAGAGGGAGCGGGTCCTACGAGCAGTACTTC.

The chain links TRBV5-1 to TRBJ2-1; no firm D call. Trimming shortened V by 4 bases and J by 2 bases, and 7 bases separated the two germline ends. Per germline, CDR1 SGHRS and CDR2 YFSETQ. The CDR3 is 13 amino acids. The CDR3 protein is CASSQYTYNEQFF. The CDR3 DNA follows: TGCGCCAGCAGCCAGTACACCTACAATGAGCAGTTCTTC.

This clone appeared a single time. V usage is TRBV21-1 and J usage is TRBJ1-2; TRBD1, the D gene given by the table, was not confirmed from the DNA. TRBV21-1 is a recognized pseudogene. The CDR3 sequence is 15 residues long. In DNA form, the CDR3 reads TGTGCCAGCAGCAAAGTAACAGGGGGCAACTATGGCTACACCTTC. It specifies CASSKVTGGNYGYTF.

The chain's CDR3 is CAWSTGINYGYTF. The CDR3 DNA reads as TGTGCCTGGAGTACAGGCATTAACTATGGCTACACCTTC. This rearrangement joins TRBV30 to TRBJ1-2; a possible D gene is TRBD1 (5 bases). Looked up from germline, CDR1 is GTSNPN and CDR2 is SVGIG (reference sequence). The CDR3 extends over 13 amino acids. Between the trimmed V and J ends, which lost 2 bases and 1 base, there was a span of 8 bases.

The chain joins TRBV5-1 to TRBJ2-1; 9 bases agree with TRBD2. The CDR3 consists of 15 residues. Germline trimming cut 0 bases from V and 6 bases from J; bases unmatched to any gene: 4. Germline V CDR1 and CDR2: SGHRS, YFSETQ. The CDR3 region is CASSLGGLAGNEQFF. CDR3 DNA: TGCGCCAGCAGCTTGGGGGGACTAGCAGGCAATGAGCAGTTCTTC.

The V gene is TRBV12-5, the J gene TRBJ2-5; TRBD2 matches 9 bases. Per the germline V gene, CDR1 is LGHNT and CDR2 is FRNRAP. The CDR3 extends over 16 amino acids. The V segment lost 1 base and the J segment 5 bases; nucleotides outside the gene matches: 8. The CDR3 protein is CASGLGIAGAGETQYF. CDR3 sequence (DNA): TGTGCTAGTGGTTTGGGGATAGCGGGGGCTGGGGAGACCCAGTACTTC. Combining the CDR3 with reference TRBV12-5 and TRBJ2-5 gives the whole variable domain DARVTQTPRHKVTEMGQEVTMRCQPILGHNTVFWYRQTMMQGLELLAYFRNRAPLDDSGMPKDRFSAEMPDATLATLKIQPSEPRDSAVYFCASGLGIAGAGETQYFGPGTRLLVL.

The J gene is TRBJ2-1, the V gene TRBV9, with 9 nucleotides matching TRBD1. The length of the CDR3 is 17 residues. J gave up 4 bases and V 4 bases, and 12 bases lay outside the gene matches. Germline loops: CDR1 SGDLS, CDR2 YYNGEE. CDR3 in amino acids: CASSLGTGSYPYNEQFF. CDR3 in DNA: TGTGCCAGCAGCCTAGGGACAGGGTCATATCCGTACAATGAGCAGTTCTTC.

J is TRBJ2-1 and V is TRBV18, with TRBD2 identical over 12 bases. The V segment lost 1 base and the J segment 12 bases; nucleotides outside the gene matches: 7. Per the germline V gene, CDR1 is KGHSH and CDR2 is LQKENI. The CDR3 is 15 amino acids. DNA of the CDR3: TGTGCCAGCTCACCACGGACTAGCGGGGCGGGGGGGCAGTTCTTC. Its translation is CASSPRTSGAGGQFF.

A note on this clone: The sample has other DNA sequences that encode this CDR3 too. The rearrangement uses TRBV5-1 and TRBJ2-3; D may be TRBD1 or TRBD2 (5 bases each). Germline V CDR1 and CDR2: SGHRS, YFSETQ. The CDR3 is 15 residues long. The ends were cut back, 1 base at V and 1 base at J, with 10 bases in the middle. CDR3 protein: CASSLRGLGTDTQYF. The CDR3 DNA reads TGCGCCAGCAGCTTGCGGGGCTTGGGCACAGATACGCAGTATTTT.

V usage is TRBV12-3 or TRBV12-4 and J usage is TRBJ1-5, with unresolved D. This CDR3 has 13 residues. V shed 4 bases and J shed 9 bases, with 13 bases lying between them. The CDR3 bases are TGTGCCAGCAGTTCCCCGGGAGTTCGGCCCCAGCATTTT. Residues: CASSSPGVRPQHF.

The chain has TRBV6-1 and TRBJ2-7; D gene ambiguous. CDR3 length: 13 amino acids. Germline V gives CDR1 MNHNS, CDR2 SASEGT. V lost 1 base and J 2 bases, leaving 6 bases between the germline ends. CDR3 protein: CASSEGGTYEQYF. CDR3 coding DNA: TGTGCCAGCAGTGAAGGGGGAACCTACGAGCAGTACTTC.

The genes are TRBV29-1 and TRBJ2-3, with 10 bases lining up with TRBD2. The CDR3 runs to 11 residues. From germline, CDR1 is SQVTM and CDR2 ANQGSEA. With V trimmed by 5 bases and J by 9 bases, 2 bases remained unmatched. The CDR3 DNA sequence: TGCAGCGTTCAGACTAGCGGGACGCAGTATTTT. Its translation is CSVQTSGTQYF.

The DNA of the CDR3 is TGTGCCAGCAGGGGAGCACAGGCTGGATACGAGCAGTACTTC. Translated, it gives CASRGAQAGYEQYF. V usage is TRBV27 and J usage is TRBJ2-7; D tentatively fits TRBD1 or TRBD2 (5 bases each). Germline V gives CDR1 MNHEY, CDR2 SMNVEV (reference sequence). V dropped 6 bases and J dropped 4 bases, with 16 bases sitting between them. The CDR3 totals 14 residues.

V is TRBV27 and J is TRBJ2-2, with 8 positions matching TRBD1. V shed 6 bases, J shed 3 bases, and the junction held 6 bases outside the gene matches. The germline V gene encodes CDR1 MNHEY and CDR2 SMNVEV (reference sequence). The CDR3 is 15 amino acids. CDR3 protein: CASSNGQGYTGELFF. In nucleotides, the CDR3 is TGTGCCAGCAGCAACGGACAGGGCTACACCGGGGAGCTGTTTTTT.

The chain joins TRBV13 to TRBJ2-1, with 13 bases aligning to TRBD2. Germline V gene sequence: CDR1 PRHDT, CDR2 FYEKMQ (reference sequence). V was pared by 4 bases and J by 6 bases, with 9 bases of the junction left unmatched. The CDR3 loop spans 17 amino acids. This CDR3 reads CASSSPTSGRRGNEQFF. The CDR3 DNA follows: TGTGCCAGCAGCTCGCCGACTAGCGGGAGGAGGGGCAATGAGCAGTTCTTC. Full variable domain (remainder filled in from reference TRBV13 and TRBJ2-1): AAGVIQSPRHLIKEKRETATLKCYPIPRHDTVYWYQQGPGQDPQFLISFYEKMQSDKGSIPDRFSAQQFSDYHSELNMSSLELGDSALYFCASSSPTSGRRGNEQFFGPGTRLTVL.

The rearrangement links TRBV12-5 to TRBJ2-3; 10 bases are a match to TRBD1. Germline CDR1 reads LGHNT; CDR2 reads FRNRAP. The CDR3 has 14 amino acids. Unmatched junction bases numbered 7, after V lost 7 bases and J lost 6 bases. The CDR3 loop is CASAPGQGMDTQYF. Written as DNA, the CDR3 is TGTGCTAGTGCGCCGGGACAGGGGATGGATACGCAGTATTTT.

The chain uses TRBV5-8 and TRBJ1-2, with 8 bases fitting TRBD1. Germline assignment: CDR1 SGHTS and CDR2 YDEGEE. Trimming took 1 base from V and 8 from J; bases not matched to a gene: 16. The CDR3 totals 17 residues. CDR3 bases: TGTGCCAGCAGCTTGTTAATCTCGACAGGGGAGTCGAACGGCTACACCTTC. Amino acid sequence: CASSLLISTGESNGYTF.

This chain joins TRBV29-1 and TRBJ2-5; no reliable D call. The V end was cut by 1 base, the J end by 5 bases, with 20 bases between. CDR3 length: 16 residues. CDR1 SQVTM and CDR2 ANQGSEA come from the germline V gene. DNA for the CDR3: TGCAGCGTTGAAGGGAAGGGTAGTTTGGTAAGGGAGACCCAGTACTTC. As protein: CSVEGKGSLVRETQYF. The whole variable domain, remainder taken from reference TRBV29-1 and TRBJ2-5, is SAVISQKPSRDICQRGTSLTIQCQVDSQVTMMFWYRQQPGQSLTLIATANQGSEATYESGFVIDKFPISRPNLTFSTLTVSNMSPEDSSIYLCSVEGKGSLVRETQYFGPGTRLLVL.

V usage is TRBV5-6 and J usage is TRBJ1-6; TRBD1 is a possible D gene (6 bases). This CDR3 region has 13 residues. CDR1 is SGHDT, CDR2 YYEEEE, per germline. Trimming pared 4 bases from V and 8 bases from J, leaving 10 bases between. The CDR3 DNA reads TGTGCCAGCAGCGAGTACAGGGATTCACCCCTCCACTTT. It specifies CASSEYRDSPLHF.

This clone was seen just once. CDR3 sequence: CASSLHGGRPDTQYF. Here the CDR3 DNA reads TGTGCCAGCAGTTTACACGGGGGAAGGCCAGATACGCAGTATTTT. The V and J genes are TRBV6-2 or TRBV6-3 and TRBJ2-3, with a weak D call TRBD2 (6 bases). This CDR3 contains 15 residues. The ends were cut back, 4 bases at V and 4 bases at J, with 15 bases in the middle. CDR1 and CDR2 (germline): MNHEY, SVGEGT.

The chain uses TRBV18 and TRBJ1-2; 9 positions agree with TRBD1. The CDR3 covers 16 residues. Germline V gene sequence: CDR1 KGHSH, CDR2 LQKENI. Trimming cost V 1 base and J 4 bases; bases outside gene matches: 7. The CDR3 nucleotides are TGTGCCAGCTCACCACAACAGGGGGCGCGGATCTATGGCTACACCTTC. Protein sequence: CASSPQQGARIYGYTF.

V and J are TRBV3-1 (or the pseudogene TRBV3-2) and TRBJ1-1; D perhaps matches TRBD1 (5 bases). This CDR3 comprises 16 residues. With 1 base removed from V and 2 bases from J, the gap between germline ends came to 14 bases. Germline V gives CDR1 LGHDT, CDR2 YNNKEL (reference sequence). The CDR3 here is CASSQVQGRANTEAFF. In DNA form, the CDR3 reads TGTGCCAGCAGCCAAGTTCAAGGCAGGGCAAACACTGAAGCTTTCTTT.

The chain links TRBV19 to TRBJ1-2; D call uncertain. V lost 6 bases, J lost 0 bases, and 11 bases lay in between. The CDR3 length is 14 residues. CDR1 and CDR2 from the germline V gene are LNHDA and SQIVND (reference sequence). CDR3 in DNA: TGTGCCAGTAGAGCCGGGCTTCCTAACTATGGCTACACCTTC. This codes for CASRAGLPNYGYTF.

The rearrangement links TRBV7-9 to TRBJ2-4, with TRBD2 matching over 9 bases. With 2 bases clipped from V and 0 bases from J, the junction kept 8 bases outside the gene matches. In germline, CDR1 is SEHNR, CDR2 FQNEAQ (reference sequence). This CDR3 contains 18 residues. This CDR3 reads CASSLSSGVPLAKNIQYF. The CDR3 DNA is TGTGCCAGCAGCTTATCTAGCGGGGTACCACTAGCCAAAAACATTCAGTACTTC.

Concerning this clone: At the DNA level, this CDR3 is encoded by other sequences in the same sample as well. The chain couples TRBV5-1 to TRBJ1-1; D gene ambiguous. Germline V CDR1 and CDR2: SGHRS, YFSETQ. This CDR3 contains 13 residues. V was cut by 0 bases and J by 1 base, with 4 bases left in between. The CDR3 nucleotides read TGCGCCAGCAGCTTGGGTACGAACACTGAAGCTTTCTTT. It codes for CASSLGTNTEAFF.

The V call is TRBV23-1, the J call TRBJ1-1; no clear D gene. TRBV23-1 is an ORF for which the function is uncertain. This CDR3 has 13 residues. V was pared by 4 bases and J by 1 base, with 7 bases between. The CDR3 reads CASSLAANTEAFF. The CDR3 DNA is TGCGCCAGCAGTCTTGCAGCGAACACTGAAGCTTTCTTT.

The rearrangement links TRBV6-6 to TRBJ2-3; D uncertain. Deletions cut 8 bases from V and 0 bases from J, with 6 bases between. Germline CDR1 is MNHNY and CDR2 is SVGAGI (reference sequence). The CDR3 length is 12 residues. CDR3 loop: CASAQSTDTQYF. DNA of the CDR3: TGTGCCAGCGCCCAAAGCACAGATACGCAGTATTTT.

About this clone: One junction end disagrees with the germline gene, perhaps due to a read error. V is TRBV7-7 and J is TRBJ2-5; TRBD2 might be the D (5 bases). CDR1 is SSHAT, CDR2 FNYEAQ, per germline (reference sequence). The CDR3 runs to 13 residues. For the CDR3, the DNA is TGTGCTAGCAGCTTTACTAGATCAGAGACCCAGTACTTC. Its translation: CASSFTRSETQYF. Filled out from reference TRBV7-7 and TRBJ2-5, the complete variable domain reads GAGVSQSPRYKVTKRGQDVTLRCDPISSHATLYWYQQALGQGPEFLTYFNYEAQPDKSGLPSDRFSAERPEGSISTLTIQRTEQRDSAMYRCASSFTRSETQYFGPGTRLLVL.

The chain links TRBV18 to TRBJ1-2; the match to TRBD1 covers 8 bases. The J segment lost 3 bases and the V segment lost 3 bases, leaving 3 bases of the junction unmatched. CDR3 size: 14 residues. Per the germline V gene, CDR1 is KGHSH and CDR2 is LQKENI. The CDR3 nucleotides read TGTGCCAGCTCACCTTCAGGGGGCGACTATGGCTACACCTTC. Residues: CASSPSGGDYGYTF.